This is a list of T cell receptor beta chains from one sample in a study of T cell changes during pregnancy in multiple sclerosis. Using immunoSEQ multiplex PCR, the repertoire was profiled, and TCRdb retains in-frame clones only, with some absent. Of over 60,000 clones in the sample, roughly 91% were seen once. This sample comprised peripheral blood, obtained in the first trimester of pregnancy. These TCRs come from a female donor with multiple sclerosis, enrolled in a pregnancy study. Both conserved end residues are part of each CDR3. The order of the fields is CDR3 protein, CDR3 DNA, clone size, V gene, J gene, D gene. D genes are given only for firm matches. A row's size may be missing; if present it is once, few, many or a size class.

cdr3_aa: CASSSKGHRGNEQFF; cdr3_nt: TGTGCCAGCAGTTCAAAGGGGCACAGGGGGAATGAGCAGTTCTTC; clone_size: .; v_call: TRBV6-1; j_call: TRBJ2-1; d_call: TRBD1
cdr3_aa: CASSPDRINEAFF; cdr3_nt: TGTGCCAGCAGCCCGGACAGGATAAACGAAGCTTTCTTT; clone_size: .; v_call: TRBV14; j_call: TRBJ1-1; d_call: TRBD1
cdr3_aa: CASSVERINTEAFF; cdr3_nt: TGTGCCAGCAGCGTAGAACGTATAAACACTGAAGCTTTCTTT; clone_size: few; v_call: TRBV6-5; j_call: TRBJ1-1; d_call: .
cdr3_aa: CASSALPGGNYEQYF; cdr3_nt: TGTGCCAGCAGCGCCCTCCCTGGGGGGAATTACGAGCAGTACTTC; clone_size: .; v_call: TRBV9; j_call: TRBJ2-7; d_call: .
cdr3_aa: CASSHPGTAAYEQYF; cdr3_nt: TGCGCCAGCAGCCATCCCGGGACAGCAGCCTACGAGCAGTACTTC; clone_size: once; v_call: TRBV4-1; j_call: TRBJ2-7; d_call: TRBD1
cdr3_aa: CASSPQANEKLFF; cdr3_nt: TGCGCCAGCAGCCCCCAGGCTAATGAAAAACTGTTTTTT; clone_size: .; v_call: TRBV4-1; j_call: TRBJ1-4; d_call: .
cdr3_aa: CASSMTGGYEQYF; cdr3_nt: TGTGCCAGTAGTATGACAGGGGGCTACGAGCAGTACTTC; clone_size: .; v_call: TRBV19; j_call: TRBJ2-7; d_call: TRBD1
cdr3_aa: CASSPDRTSYEQYF; cdr3_nt: TGTGCCAGCAGTCCCGACAGGACCTCCTACGAGCAGTACTTC; clone_size: .; v_call: TRBV7-9; j_call: TRBJ2-7; d_call: .
cdr3_aa: CASSLSMGVGELFF; cdr3_nt: TGTGCCAGCAGTTTATCAATGGGCGTCGGGGAGCTGTTTTTT; clone_size: .; v_call: TRBV27; j_call: TRBJ2-2; d_call: .
cdr3_aa: CASSFRPRGVYNEQFF; cdr3_nt: TGTGCCAGCAGTTTTCGGCCCCGCGGGGTCTACAATGAGCAGTTCTTC; clone_size: .; v_call: TRBV28; j_call: TRBJ2-1; d_call: .
cdr3_aa: CASSTRTGVNTEAFF; cdr3_nt: TGTGCCAGCAGCACAAGGACAGGGGTGAACACTGAAGCTTTCTTT; clone_size: .; v_call: TRBV7-2; j_call: TRBJ1-1; d_call: TRBD1
cdr3_aa: CASSLRGRAGARGEQYF; cdr3_nt: TGTGCCAGCAGCTTGCGCGGGAGGGCAGGCGCTCGCGGAGAGCAGTACTTC; clone_size: .; v_call: TRBV5-4; j_call: TRBJ2-7; d_call: TRBD2
cdr3_aa: CASSYSQGAGGELFF; cdr3_nt: TGTGCCAGCAGTTACTCGCAGGGGGCTGGCGGGGAGCTGTTTTTT; clone_size: once; v_call: TRBV6-5; j_call: TRBJ2-2; d_call: TRBD1
cdr3_aa: CASSASSGGYEQYF; cdr3_nt: TGTGCCAGCAGCGCCAGTAGCGGAGGCTACGAGCAGTACTTC; clone_size: .; v_call: TRBV9; j_call: TRBJ2-7; d_call: .
cdr3_aa: CASSLRAGYEQYF; cdr3_nt: TGTGCCAGCAGCTTGAGGGCGGGCTACGAGCAGTACTTC; clone_size: .; v_call: TRBV5-5; j_call: TRBJ2-7; d_call: .
cdr3_aa: CASSLYSGQPSNTEAFF; cdr3_nt: TGTGCCAGCAGTTTATATTCGGGACAACCCTCGAACACTGAAGCTTTCTTT; clone_size: .; v_call: TRBV28; j_call: TRBJ1-1; d_call: .
cdr3_aa: CASSRGLLQETQYF; cdr3_nt: TGTGCCAGCAGCAGGGGCCTACTCCAAGAGACCCAGTACTTC; clone_size: .; v_call: TRBV7-9; j_call: TRBJ2-5; d_call: .
cdr3_aa: CASSRGRTDTQYF; cdr3_nt: TGTGCCAGCTCACGGGGGCGCACAGATACGCAGTATTTT; clone_size: .; v_call: TRBV18; j_call: TRBJ2-3; d_call: .
cdr3_aa: CASRVAGGQQETQYF; cdr3_nt: TGCGCCAGCAGGGTAGCGGGAGGGCAGCAAGAGACCCAGTACTTC; clone_size: .; v_call: TRBV10-2; j_call: TRBJ2-5; d_call: TRBD2
cdr3_aa: CASSLPGVSTYEQYF; cdr3_nt: TGCGCCAGCAGCTTGCCAGGGGTTAGTACCTACGAGCAGTACTTC; clone_size: .; v_call: TRBV5-1; j_call: TRBJ2-7; d_call: .
cdr3_aa: CASSQDPPDSYEQYF; cdr3_nt: TGTGCCAGCAGCCAAGATCCCCCGGACAGCTACGAGCAGTACTTC; clone_size: .; v_call: TRBV14; j_call: TRBJ2-7; d_call: .
cdr3_aa: CASSPRSGNTGELFF; cdr3_nt: TGTGCCAGCAGCCCGCGTAGCGGCAACACCGGGGAGCTGTTTTTT; clone_size: once; v_call: TRBV7-7; j_call: TRBJ2-2; d_call: .
cdr3_aa: CASSVAAGANVLTF; cdr3_nt: TGTGCCAGCAGCGTAGCGGCTGGGGCCAACGTCCTGACTTTC; clone_size: .; v_call: TRBV9; j_call: TRBJ2-6; d_call: .
cdr3_aa: CASIGRGGTSYEQYF; cdr3_nt: TGTGCCAGCATAGGGAGGGGGGGTACCTCCTACGAGCAGTACTTC; clone_size: .; v_call: TRBV6-5; j_call: TRBJ2-7; d_call: .
cdr3_aa: CASSPGTSGRVREQYF; cdr3_nt: TGTGCCAGCAGTCCCGGGACTAGCGGGAGAGTGAGAGAGCAGTACTTC; clone_size: .; v_call: TRBV6-6; j_call: TRBJ2-7; d_call: TRBD2
cdr3_aa: CASSSTGGRNYGYTF; cdr3_nt: TGTGCCAGCAGCAGTACAGGGGGCAGGAACTATGGCTACACCTTC; clone_size: few; v_call: TRBV5-8; j_call: TRBJ1-2; d_call: TRBD1
cdr3_aa: CASSDSNYGYTF; cdr3_nt: TGTGCCAGCAGTGACAGTAACTATGGCTACACCTTC; clone_size: .; v_call: TRBV11-2; j_call: TRBJ1-2; d_call: .
cdr3_aa: CASSQYPAVDRASYEQYF; cdr3_nt: TGCGCCAGCAGTCAATACCCGGCGGTGGACAGGGCTTCCTACGAGCAGTACTTC; clone_size: .; v_call: TRBV23-1; j_call: TRBJ2-7; d_call: TRBD1
cdr3_aa: CASTRGAGGHNEQFF; cdr3_nt: TGTGCCAGCACCCGAGGGGCGGGAGGGCACAATGAGCAGTTCTTC; clone_size: .; v_call: TRBV11-2; j_call: TRBJ2-1; d_call: TRBD2
cdr3_aa: CASSFPGLSYNEQFF; cdr3_nt: TGCGCCAGCAGCTTTCCGGGTCTTAGTTACAATGAGCAGTTCTTC; clone_size: .; v_call: TRBV5-1; j_call: TRBJ2-1; d_call: .
cdr3_aa: CASSPRGVGEQFF; cdr3_nt: TGTGCCAGCAGCCCCAGGGGGGTCGGTGAGCAGTTCTTC; clone_size: .; v_call: TRBV13; j_call: TRBJ2-1; d_call: .
cdr3_aa: CASSVAGDPRQGEAFF; cdr3_nt: TGTGCCAGCAGCGTAGCTGGAGACCCTAGACAGGGGGAAGCTTTCTTT; clone_size: .; v_call: TRBV9; j_call: TRBJ1-1; d_call: TRBD1
cdr3_aa: CASSQAGNQPQHF; cdr3_nt: TGCGCCAGCAGCCAAGCGGGGAATCAGCCCCAGCATTTT; clone_size: once; v_call: TRBV4-1; j_call: TRBJ1-5; d_call: .
cdr3_aa: CASSITSMNTEAFF; cdr3_nt: TGTGCCAGTAGTATAACATCAATGAACACTGAAGCTTTCTTT; clone_size: .; v_call: TRBV19; j_call: TRBJ1-1; d_call: .
cdr3_aa: CASSPQGGITEAFF; cdr3_nt: TGTGCCAGCTCACCACAGGGCGGGATCACTGAAGCTTTCTTT; clone_size: once; v_call: TRBV18; j_call: TRBJ1-1; d_call: .
cdr3_aa: CASSQAGQGGSNTGELFF; cdr3_nt: TGCGCCAGCAGCCAAGCGGGACAGGGGGGATCGAACACCGGGGAGCTGTTTTTT; clone_size: .; v_call: TRBV4-1; j_call: TRBJ2-2; d_call: TRBD1
cdr3_aa: CASSSTDQPQHF; cdr3_nt: TGTGCCAGCAGCTCCACAGATCAGCCCCAGCATTTT; clone_size: .; v_call: TRBV28; j_call: TRBJ1-5; d_call: .
cdr3_aa: CASSRKSHTGELFF; cdr3_nt: TGTGCCAGCAGCCGTAAGAGCCACACCGGGGAGCTGTTTTTT; clone_size: .; v_call: TRBV5-4; j_call: TRBJ2-2; d_call: .
cdr3_aa: CASSSTGSNTEAFF; cdr3_nt: TGTGCCAGCAGTTCGACAGGGTCGAACACTGAAGCTTTCTTT; clone_size: .; v_call: TRBV2; j_call: TRBJ1-1; d_call: TRBD1
cdr3_aa: CASSGSGRGSTDTQYF; cdr3_nt: TGTGCCAGCAGCGGTAGCGGGAGAGGGAGCACAGATACGCAGTATTTT; clone_size: .; v_call: TRBV9; j_call: TRBJ2-3; d_call: TRBD2
cdr3_aa: CASSVGRVGEAFF; cdr3_nt: TGTGCCAGCAGCGTAGGCAGGGTTGGGGAAGCTTTCTTT; clone_size: once; v_call: TRBV9; j_call: TRBJ1-1; d_call: .
cdr3_aa: CAISGREANTGELFF; cdr3_nt: TGTGCCATCAGTGGGCGGGAGGCGAACACCGGGGAGCTGTTTTTT; clone_size: .; v_call: TRBV10-3; j_call: TRBJ2-2; d_call: TRBD2
cdr3_aa: CASRLAGAHEQYF; cdr3_nt: TGTGCCAGCAGATTAGCGGGAGCCCACGAGCAGTACTTC; clone_size: .; v_call: TRBV27; j_call: TRBJ2-7; d_call: TRBD2
cdr3_aa: CASSSQVLHSGNTIYF; cdr3_nt: TGCGCCAGCAGCTCTCAGGTACTCCACTCTGGAAACACCATATATTTT; clone_size: few; v_call: TRBV5-1; j_call: TRBJ1-3; d_call: .
cdr3_aa: CASSSWTTGSEAFF; cdr3_nt: TGTGCCAGCAGCTCCTGGACCACAGGGAGTGAAGCTTTCTTT; clone_size: .; v_call: TRBV7-2; j_call: TRBJ1-1; d_call: .
cdr3_aa: CASSDQAAKNIQYF; cdr3_nt: TGTGCCAGCAGTGATCAGGCGGCCAAAAACATTCAGTACTTC; clone_size: .; v_call: TRBV25-1; j_call: TRBJ2-4; d_call: .